A single T cell receptor (beta chain) is shown here with its context. The antigen is undetermined. The sample comes from a study of siplizumab effects on memory and regulatory T cells. Study-wide points: Apparently more diverse than memory cells, naive T cells also seemed major alloresponse contributors. Where siplizumab was present, mappable alloreactive CD4+ clones averaged about 65% Treg-derived, compared with 25% to 30% in controls. Under siplizumab, alloreactive sequences traced to unstimulated CD4+ memory cells were significantly reduced.

Assays were performed on 9.7 x 10^4 or so TCR templates per sample. The repertoire was sequenced with immunoSEQ multiplex PCR; TCRdb's copy has only in-frame clones and lacks some. The sample holds more than 60,000 clones; roughly 93% are singletons and the top ten take around 5%. This CDR3 has 17 residues. Germline values: CDR1 SGHTA, CDR2 FQGTGA. After removal of 3 bases from V and 1 base from J, the junction contained 9 bases not matched to a gene. The sequencing sample was made of CD8+ T cells sorted from blood. The V gene is TRBV7-3, the J gene TRBJ1-1; 9 bases fit TRBD1. The receptor was isolated from a human donor in good health. The CDR3 protein is CASSFSGTGLTNTEAFF. The CDR3 DNA sequence: TGTGCCAGCAGCTTCTCCGGGACAGGGTTAACGAACACTGAAGCTTTCTTT.